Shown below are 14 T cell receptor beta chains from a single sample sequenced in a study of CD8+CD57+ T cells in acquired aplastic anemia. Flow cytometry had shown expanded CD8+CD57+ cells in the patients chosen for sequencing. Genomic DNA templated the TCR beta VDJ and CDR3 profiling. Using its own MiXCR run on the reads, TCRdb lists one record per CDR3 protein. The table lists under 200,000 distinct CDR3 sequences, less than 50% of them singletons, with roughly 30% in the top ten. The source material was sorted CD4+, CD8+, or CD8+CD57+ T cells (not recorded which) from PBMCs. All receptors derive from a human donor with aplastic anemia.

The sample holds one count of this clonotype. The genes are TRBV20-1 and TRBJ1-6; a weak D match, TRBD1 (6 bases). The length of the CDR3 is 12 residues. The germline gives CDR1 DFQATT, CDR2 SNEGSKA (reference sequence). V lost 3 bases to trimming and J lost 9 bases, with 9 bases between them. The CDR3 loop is CSARDSTSPLHF. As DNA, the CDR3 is TGCAGTGCTAGGGACAGCACTTCACCCCTCCACTTT.

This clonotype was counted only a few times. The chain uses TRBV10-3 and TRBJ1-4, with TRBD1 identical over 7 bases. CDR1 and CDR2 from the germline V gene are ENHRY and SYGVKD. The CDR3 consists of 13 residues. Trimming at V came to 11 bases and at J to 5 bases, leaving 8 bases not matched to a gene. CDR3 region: CASTTGTNEKLFF. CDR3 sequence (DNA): TGTGCCTCTACGACAGGGACAAATGAAAAACTGTTTTTT.

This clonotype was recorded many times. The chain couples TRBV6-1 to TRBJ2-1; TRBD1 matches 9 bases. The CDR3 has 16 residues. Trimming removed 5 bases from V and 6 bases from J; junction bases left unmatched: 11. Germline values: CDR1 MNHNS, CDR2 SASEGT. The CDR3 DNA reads TGTGCCAGCAGTCCATCAGCGGGACAGGGAAGCAATGAGCAGTTCTTC. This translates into CASSPSAGQGSNEQFF.

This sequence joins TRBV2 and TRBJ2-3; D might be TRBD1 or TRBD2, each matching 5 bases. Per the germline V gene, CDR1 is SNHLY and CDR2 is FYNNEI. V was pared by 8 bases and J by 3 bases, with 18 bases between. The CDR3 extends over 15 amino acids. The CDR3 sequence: CASGGPGRHTDTQYF. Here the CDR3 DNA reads TGTGCCAGCGGGGGTCCGGGACGCCATACAGATACGCAGTATTTT.

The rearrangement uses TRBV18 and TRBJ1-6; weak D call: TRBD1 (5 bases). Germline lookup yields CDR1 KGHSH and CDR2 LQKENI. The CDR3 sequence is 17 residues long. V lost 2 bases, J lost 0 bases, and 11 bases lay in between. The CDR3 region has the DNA TGTGCCAGCTCACCATCTCTGGACACCTCCTATAATTCACCCCTCCACTTT. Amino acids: CASSPSLDTSYNSPLHF.

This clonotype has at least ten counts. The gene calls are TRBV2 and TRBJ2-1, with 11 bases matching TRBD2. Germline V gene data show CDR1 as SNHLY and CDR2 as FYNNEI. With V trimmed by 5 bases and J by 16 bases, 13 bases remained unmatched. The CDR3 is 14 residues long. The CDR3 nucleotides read TGTGCCAGCAGTACCGGGGGAGGGACTAGCGGCGTATTCTTC. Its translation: CASSTGGGTSGVFF.

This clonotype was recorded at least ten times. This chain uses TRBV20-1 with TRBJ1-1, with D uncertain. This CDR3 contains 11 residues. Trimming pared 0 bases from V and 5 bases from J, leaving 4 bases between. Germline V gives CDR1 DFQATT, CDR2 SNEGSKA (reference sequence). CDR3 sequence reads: CSARDSTEAFF. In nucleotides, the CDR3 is TGCAGTGCTAGAGATAGTACTGAAGCTTTCTTT.

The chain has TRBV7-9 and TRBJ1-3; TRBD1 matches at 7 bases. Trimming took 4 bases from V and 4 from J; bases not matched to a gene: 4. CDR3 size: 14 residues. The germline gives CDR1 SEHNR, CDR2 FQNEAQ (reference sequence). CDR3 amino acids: CASSSTGEGNTIYF. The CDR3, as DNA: TGTGCCAGCAGCTCAACAGGGGAAGGAAACACCATATATTTT.

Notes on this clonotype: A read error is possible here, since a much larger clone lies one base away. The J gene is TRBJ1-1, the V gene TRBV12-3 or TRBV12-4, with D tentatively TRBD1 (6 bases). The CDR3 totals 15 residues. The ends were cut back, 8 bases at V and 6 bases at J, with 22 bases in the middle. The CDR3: CASGRGTPFIAEAFF. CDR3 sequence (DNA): TGTGCCAGCGGGCGAGGGACACCTTTTATCGCTGAAGCTTTCTTT.

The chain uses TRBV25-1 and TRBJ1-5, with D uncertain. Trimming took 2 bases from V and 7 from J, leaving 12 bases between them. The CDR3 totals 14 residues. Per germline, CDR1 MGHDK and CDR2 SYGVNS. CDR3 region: CASSENEEEQPQHF. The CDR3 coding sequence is TGTGCCAGCAGTGAAAACGAGGAGGAACAGCCCCAGCATTTT. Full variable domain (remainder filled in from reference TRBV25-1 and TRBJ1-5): EADIYQTPRYLVIGTGKKITLECSQTMGHDKMYWYQQDPGMELHLIHYSYGVNSTEKGDLSSESTVSRIRTEHFPLTLESARPSHTSQYLCASSENEEEQPQHFGDGTRLSIL.

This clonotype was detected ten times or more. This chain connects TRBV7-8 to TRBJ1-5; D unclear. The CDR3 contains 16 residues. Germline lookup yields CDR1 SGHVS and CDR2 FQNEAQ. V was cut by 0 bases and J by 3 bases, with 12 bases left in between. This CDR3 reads CASSLASGRINQPQHF. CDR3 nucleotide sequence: TGTGCCAGCAGCTTAGCGAGCGGGAGAATCAATCAGCCCCAGCATTTT.

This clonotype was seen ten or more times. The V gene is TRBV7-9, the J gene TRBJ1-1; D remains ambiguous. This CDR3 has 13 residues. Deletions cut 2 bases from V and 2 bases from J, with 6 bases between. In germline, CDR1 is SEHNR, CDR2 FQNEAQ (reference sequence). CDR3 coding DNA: TGTGCCAGCAGCTTATCAGTAAACACTGAAGCTTTCTTT. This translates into CASSLSVNTEAFF.

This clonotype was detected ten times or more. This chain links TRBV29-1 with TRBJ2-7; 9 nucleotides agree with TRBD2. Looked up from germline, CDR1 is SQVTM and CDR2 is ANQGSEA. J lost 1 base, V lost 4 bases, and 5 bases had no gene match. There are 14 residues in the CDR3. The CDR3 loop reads CSVVLAGHSYEQYF. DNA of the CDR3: TGCAGCGTTGTTCTAGCGGGACATTCCTACGAGCAGTACTTC.

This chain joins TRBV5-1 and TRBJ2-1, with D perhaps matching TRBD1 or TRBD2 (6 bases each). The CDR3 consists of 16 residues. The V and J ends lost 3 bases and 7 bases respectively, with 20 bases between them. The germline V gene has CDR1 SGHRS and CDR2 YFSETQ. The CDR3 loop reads CASSSPASGGGNEQFF. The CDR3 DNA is TGCGCCAGCAGCTCCCCCGCCAGCGGAGGGGGTAATGAGCAGTTCTTC.